This TCR beta chain emerged from a study of breast tumors, draining lymph nodes, adjacent tissues. Notes on the study in general: Tumors had less TCR diversity than lymph nodes, more than nontumor tissue. Data fit most tumor T cells coming from lymph node, expanding in tumor.

Germline values: CDR1 DFQATT, CDR2 SNEGSKA (reference sequence). The length of the CDR3 is 13 residues. Trimming pared 5 bases from V and 4 bases from J, leaving 12 bases between. Each CDR3 protein is one row after TCRdb ran MiXCR on the multiplex PCR reads. The data show about 170,000 distinct CDR3 sequences, around a third seen once. About this clonotype itself: Its antigen is unknown.

Samples came from axillary lymph nodes draining the breast cancer. Sequenced sample: axillary lymph node tissue. This sequence was found in a female donor with breast cancer. Some clones in this sample may be carry-over from other donors' samples. V usage is TRBV20-1 and J usage is TRBJ1-3, with D uncertain. The CDR3 spells CSAPPEEGNTIYF. The CDR3 DNA is TGCAGTGCTCCTCCGGAGGAAGGAAACACCATATATTTT.